The present TCR beta chain was sequenced within a study of blood T cell repertoires in COVID-19. Study-wide background: The United States, Italy and Spain provided the acute and convalescent COVID-19 samples.

Original processing methods: Amplification from reference gene primers served as the basis for estimated nucleated cell counts. TCRdb's copy holds only in-frame clones and misses some; the assay was immunoSEQ multiplex PCR. V, J and clone size are taken as reported in that table, and D and trimming were inferred from the DNA itself. The sample comprises about 230,000 clones, 70% to 90% of which are singletons, and 2% to 2.5% rests with the top ten. This clone was seen just once. The CDR3 is 16 amino acids. V gave up 6 bases and J gave up 2 bases, with 17 bases separating them. Germline V gene lookup returns CDR1 SGHKS and CDR2 YYEKEE (reference sequence).

The gene calls are TRBV5-5 and TRBJ2-2; possibly TRBD1 for D (5 bases). Source material: PBMCs or T cells enriched from blood (not recorded which). This TCR derives from a woman aged 35 to 49 with acute COVID-19. In nucleotides, the CDR3 is TGTGCCAGCACCCAGGGTTCTCTTGTAAACACCGGGGAGCTGTTTTTT. Amino acids: CASTQGSLVNTGELFF.